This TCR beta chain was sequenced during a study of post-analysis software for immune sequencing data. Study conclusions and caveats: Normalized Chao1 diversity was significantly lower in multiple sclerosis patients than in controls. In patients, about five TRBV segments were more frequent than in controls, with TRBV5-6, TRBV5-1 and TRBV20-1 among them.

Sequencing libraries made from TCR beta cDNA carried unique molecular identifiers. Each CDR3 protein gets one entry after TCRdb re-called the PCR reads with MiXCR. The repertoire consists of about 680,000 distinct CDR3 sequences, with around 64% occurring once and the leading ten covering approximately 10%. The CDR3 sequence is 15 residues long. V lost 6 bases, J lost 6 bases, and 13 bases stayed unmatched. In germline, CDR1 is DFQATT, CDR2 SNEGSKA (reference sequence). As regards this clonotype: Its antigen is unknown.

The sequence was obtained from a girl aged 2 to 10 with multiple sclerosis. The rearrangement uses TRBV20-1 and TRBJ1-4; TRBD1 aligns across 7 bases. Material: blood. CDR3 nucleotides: TGCAGTGCCCGAGCCCGGACAGGCTTACATGAAAAACTGTTTTTT. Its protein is CSARARTGLHEKLFF.